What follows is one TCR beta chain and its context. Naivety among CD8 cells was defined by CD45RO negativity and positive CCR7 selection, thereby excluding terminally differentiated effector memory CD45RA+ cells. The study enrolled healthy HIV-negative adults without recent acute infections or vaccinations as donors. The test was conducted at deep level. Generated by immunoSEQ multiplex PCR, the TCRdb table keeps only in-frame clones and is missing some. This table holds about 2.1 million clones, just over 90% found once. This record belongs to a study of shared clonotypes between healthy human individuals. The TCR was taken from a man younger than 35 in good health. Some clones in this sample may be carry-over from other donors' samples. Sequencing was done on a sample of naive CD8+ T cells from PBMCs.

The chain's CDR3 is CASSETTGERTNYGYTF. CDR3 nucleotide sequence: TGTGCCAGCAGCGAAACGACAGGGGAGAGGACTAACTATGGCTACACCTTC. The chain employs TRBV9 and TRBJ1-2; 8 bases are shared with TRBD1. CDR3 length: 17 residues. V shed 3 bases, J shed 0 bases, and the junction held 10 bases outside the gene matches. The germline V gene encodes CDR1 SGDLS and CDR2 YYNGEE.